This is a list of T cell receptor beta chains from one sample in a study of blood T cell repertoires in COVID-19. Sequencing was performed with immunoSEQ multiplex PCR; in TCRdb, only in-frame clones are kept and a portion is missing. The sample carries over 70,000 clones, about nine tenths recorded once. The sequencing sample was made of peripheral blood. The receptor source for this set is a man aged 45-65 years with COVID-19, enrolled during active disease. Both conserved end residues are trimmed from each CDR3. Each record gives: V gene, CDR3 protein.

TRBV18	ASSYAGTGGATNEKLF
TRBV6-2/TRBV6-3	ASSDRGNQPQH
TRBV29-1	SVADGSKNIQY
TRBV15	ATSSRRGAGELF
TRBV6-2/TRBV6-3	ASSYVGQGKETQY
TRBV28	ASSGGTRRNEQF
TRBV11-2	ASSLIGGPNDSGANVLT
TRBV5-5	ASSLDWDRSTGELF
TRBV5-1	ASSFNRETQY
TRBV7-6	ASSPGLVDDNEQF
TRBV19	ASSGLQEPNAPQH
TRBV5-1	ASRQRERPYNEQF
TRBV4-1	ASSQETRGSGTEAF
TRBV27	ASSLSGGSVGYT
TRBV7-9	ASSSGGAPNIQY
TRBV5-1	ASRLMPVSTAGYGYT
TRBV28	ASGTTGNTIY
TRBV5-1	ASSFGPGAYYNEQF
TRBV13	ASSSYSNNEQF
TRBV11-1	ASSEQQGRNTEAF
TRBV9	ASSGARLRESTDTQY
TRBV12-3/TRBV12-4	ASSPGIDTQY
TRBV11-2	ASSLTGYEQY
TRBV19	ASSIDSGSYNEQF
TRBV29-1	SVELGREQY
TRBV3-1/TRBV3-2	ASSRTGSRNTQY
TRBV4-2	ASSQISGNTIY
TRBV29-1	SAPSGVLNTEAF
TRBV28	ASSPLDRVGEQY
TRBV30	AGGQGPAAKTGELF
TRBV6-1	ASSETWGGYQETQY
TRBV7-2	ASSPPDRGSNTGELF
TRBV19	ASSPNPGGTQY
TRBV28	ASTGTSGETQY
TRBV4-1	ASSQDFISGSGRGDNEQF